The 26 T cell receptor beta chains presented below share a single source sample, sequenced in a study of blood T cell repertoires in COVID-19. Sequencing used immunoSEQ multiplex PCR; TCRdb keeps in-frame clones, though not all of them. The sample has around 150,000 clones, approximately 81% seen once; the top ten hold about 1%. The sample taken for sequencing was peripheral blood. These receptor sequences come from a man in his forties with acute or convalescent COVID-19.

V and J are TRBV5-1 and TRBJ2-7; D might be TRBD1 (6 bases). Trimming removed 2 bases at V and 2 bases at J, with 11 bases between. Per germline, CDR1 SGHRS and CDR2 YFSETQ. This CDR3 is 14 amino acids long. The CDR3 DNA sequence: TGCGCCAGCAGCTTTTTGGGACAACCCTACGAGCAGTACTTC. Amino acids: CASSFLGQPYEQYF.

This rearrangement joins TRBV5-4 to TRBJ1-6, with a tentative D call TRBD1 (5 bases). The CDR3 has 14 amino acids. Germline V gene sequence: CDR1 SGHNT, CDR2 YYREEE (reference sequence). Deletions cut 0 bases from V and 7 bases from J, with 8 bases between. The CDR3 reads CASSLAGGNSPLHF. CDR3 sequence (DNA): TGTGCCAGCAGCTTGGCCGGGGGAAATTCACCCCTCCACTTT.

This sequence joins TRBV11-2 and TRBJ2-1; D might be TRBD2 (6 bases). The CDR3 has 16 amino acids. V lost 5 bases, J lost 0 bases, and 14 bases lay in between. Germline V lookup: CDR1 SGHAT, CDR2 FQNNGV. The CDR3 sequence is CASSPAGTGSYNEQFF. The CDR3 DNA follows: TGTGCCAGCAGCCCGGCGGGGACGGGCTCCTACAATGAGCAGTTCTTC.

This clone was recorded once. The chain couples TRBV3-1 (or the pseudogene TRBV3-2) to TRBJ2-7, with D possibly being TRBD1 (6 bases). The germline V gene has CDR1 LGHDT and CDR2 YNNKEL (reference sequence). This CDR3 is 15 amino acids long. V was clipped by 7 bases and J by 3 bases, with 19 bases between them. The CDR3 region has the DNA TGTGCCAGCAACGCCCCCTCCACAGGGTTCTACGAGCAGTACTTC. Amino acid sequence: CASNAPSTGFYEQYF.

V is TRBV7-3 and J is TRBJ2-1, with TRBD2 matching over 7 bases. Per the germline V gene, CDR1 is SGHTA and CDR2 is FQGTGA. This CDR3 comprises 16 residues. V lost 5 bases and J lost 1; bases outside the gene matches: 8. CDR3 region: CASSQAGPISYNEQFF. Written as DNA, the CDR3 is TGTGCCAGCAGCCAAGCGGGACCTATTTCCTACAATGAGCAGTTCTTC.

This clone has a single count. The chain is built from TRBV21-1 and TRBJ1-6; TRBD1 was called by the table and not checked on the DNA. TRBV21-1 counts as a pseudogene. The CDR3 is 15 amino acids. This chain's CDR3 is CASSKVETGNSPLHF. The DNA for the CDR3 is TGTGCCAGCAGCAAAGTGGAGACAGGGAATTCACCCCTCCACTTT.

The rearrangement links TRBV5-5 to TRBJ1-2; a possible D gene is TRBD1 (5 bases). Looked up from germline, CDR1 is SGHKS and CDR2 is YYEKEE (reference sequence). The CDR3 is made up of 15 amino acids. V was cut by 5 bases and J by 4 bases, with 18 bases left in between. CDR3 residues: CASSFGGPAPYGYTF. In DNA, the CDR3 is TGTGCCAGCAGTTTCGGGGGTCCAGCTCCCTATGGCTACACCTTC.

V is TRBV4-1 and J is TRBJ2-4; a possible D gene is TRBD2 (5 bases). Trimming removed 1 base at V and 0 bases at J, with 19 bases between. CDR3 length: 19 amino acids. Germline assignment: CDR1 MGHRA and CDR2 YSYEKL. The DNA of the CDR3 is TGCGCCAGCAGCCAAGCCCTGGTACTAGGGATCCTAGCCAAAAACATTCAGTACTTC. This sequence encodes CASSQALVLGILAKNIQYF.

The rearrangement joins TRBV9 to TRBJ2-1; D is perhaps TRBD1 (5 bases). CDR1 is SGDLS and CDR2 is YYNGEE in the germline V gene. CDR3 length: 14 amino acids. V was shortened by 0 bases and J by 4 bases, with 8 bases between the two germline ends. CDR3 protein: CASSVASGYNEQFF. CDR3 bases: TGTGCCAGCAGCGTAGCGTCAGGGTACAATGAGCAGTTCTTC.

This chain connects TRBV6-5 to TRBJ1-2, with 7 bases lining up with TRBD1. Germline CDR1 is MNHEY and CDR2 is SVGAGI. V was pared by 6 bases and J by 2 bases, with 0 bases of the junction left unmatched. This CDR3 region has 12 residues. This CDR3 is CASRTGNYGYTF. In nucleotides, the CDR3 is TGTGCCAGCAGGACAGGGAACTATGGCTACACCTTC.

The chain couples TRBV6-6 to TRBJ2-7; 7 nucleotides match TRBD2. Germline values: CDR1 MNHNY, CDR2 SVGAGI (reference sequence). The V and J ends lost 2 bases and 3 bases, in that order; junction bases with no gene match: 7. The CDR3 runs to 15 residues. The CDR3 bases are TGTGCCAGCAGTTACGGGGGGGAGACCGGCTACGAGCAGTACTTC. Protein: CASSYGGETGYEQYF.

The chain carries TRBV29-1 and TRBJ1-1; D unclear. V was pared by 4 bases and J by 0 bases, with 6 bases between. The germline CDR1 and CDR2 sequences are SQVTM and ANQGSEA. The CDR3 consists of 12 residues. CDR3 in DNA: TGCAGCGTTGGGAGGATGAACACTGAAGCTTTCTTT. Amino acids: CSVGRMNTEAFF.

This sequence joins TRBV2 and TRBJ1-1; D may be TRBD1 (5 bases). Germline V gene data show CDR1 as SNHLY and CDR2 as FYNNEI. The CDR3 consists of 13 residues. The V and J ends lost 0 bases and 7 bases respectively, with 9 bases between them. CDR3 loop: CASSEALRVEAFF. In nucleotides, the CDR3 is TGTGCCAGCAGTGAAGCGCTCAGGGTTGAAGCTTTCTTT.

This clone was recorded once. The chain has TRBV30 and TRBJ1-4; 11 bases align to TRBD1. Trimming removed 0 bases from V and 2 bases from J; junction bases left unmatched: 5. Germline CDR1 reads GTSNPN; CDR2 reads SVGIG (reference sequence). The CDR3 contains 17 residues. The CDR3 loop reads CAWSVPGTGGTNEKLFF. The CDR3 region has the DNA TGTGCCTGGAGTGTACCTGGGACAGGGGGGACTAATGAAAAACTGTTTTTT. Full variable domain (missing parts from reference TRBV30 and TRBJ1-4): SQTIHQWPATLVQPVGSPLSLECTVEGTSNPNLYWYRQAAGRGLQLLFYSVGIGQISSEVPQNLSASRPQDRQFILSSKKLLLSDSGFYLCAWSVPGTGGTNEKLFFGSGTQLSVL.

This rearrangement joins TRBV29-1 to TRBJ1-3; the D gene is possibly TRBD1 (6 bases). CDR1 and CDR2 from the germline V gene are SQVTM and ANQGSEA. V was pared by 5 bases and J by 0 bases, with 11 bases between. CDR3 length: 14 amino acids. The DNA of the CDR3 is TGCAGCGTTAGAGGGGGTTTCTCTGGAAACACCATATATTTT. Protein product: CSVRGGFSGNTIYF.

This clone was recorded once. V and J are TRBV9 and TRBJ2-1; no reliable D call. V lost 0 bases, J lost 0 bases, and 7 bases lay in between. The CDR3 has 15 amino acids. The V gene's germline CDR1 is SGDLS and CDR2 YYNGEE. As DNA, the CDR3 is TGTGCCAGCAGCGTAGACCCCAGCTCCTACAATGAGCAGTTCTTC. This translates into CASSVDPSSYNEQFF.

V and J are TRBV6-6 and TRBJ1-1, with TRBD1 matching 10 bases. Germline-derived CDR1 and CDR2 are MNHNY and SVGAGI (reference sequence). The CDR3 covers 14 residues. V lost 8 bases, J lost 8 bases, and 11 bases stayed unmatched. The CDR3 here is CASGGTGVGGEAFF. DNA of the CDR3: TGTGCCAGCGGAGGGACAGGGGTTGGTGGGGAAGCTTTCTTT.

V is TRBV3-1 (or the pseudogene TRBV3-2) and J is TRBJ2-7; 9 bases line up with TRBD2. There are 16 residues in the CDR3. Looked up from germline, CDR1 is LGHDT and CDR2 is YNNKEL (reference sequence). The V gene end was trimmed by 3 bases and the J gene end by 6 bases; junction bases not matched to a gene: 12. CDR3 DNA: TGTGCCAGCAGCCACCCCCCAGGGACTAGCACAGGCGAGCAGTACTTC. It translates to CASSHPPGTSTGEQYF.

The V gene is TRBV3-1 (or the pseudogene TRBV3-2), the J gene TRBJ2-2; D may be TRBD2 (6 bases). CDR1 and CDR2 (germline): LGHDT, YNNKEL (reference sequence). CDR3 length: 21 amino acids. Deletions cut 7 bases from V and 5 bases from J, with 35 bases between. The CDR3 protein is CASNLMGGFISGVNETGELFF. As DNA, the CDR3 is TGTGCCAGCAACCTTATGGGAGGTTTCATTTCGGGGGTAAATGAAACCGGGGAGCTGTTTTTT.

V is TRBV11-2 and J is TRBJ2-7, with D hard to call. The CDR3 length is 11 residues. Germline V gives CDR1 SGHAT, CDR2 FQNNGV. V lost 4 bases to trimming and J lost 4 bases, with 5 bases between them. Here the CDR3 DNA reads TGTGCCAGCAGCTCGAGTTACGAGCAGTACTTC. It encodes CASSSSYEQYF. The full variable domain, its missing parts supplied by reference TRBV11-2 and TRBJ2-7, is EAGVAQSPRYKIIEKRQSVAFWCNPISGHATLYWYQQILGQGPKLLIQFQNNGVVDDSQLPKDRFSAERLKGVDSTLKIQPAKLEDSAVYLCASSSSYEQYFGPGTRLTVT.

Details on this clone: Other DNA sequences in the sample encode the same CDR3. CDR3 nucleotides: TGTGCCAGCAGCGTAGGGGGCGTGAACACTGAAGCTTTCTTT. It encodes CASSVGGVNTEAFF. The chain recombines TRBV9 with TRBJ1-1; D may be TRBD1 (5 bases). The V end was cut by 0 bases, the J end by 0 bases, with 6 bases between. CDR3 length equals 14 residues. Germline V gene lookup returns CDR1 SGDLS and CDR2 YYNGEE. Full variable domain (missing parts from reference TRBV9 and TRBJ1-1): DSGVTQTPKHLITATGQRVTLRCSPRSGDLSVYWYQQSLDQGLQFLIQYYNGEERAKGNILERFSAQQFPDLHSELNLSSLELGDSALYFCASSVGGVNTEAFFGQGTRLTVV.

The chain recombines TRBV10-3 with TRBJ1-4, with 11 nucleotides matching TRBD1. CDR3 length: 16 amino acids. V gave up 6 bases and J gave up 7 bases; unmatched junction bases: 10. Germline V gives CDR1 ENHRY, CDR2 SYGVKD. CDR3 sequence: CAISSGTGGKIEKLFF. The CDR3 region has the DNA TGTGCCATCAGCTCTGGGACAGGGGGAAAAATTGAAAAACTGTTTTTT.

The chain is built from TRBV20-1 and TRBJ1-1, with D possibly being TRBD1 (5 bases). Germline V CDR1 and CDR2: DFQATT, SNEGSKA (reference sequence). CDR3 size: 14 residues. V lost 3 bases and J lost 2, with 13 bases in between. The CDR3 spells CSASETATNTEAFF. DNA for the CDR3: TGCAGTGCTAGTGAGACAGCCACCAACACTGAAGCTTTCTTT.

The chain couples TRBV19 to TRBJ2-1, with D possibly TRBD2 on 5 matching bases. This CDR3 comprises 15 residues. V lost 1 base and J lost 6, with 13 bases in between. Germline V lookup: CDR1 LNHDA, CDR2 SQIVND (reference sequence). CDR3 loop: CASSIGLAPSNEQFF. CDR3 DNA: TGTGCCAGTAGTATAGGGCTAGCCCCCTCCAATGAGCAGTTCTTC.

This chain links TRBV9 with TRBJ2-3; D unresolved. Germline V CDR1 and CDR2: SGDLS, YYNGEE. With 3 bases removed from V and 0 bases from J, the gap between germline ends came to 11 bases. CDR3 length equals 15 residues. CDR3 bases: TGTGCCAGCAGCGCCTATCCCTCTAGCACAGATACGCAGTATTTT. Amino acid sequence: CASSAYPSSTDTQYF.

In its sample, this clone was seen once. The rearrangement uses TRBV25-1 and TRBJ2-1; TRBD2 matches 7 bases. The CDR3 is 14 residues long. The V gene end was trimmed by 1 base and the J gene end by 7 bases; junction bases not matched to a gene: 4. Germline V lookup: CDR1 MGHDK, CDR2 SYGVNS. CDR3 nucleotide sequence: TGTGCCAGCAGTGAATCGGGTAGCGGGAATGAGCAGTTCTTC. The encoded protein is CASSESGSGNEQFF.